A single sample gave rise to the 15 T cell receptor beta chains below, sequenced in a study of cytomegalovirus exposure and HLA in healthy donors. The PCR had 60 Vbeta and 13 Jbeta primers. TCRdb's copy holds only in-frame clones and misses some; the assay was immunoSEQ multiplex PCR. The sample holds some 200,000 clones, around 76% seen once. Material: PBMCs. These receptors were obtained from a man in his late teens or twenties in good health and CMV-seronegative.

The chain combines TRBV6-5 with TRBJ1-4; TRBD1 aligns across 9 bases. Germline V gene lookup returns CDR1 MNHEY and CDR2 SVGAGI. The length of the CDR3 is 16 residues. V lost 2 bases and J lost 0; bases outside the gene matches: 1. The chain's CDR3 is CASSYGTGSTNEKLFF. CDR3 DNA: TGTGCCAGCAGTTACGGGACAGGGTCAACTAATGAAAAACTGTTTTTT.

This clone was found a few times. The V call is TRBV29-1, the J call TRBJ1-1, with TRBD1 as a possible D gene (6 bases). Germline CDR1 is SQVTM and CDR2 is ANQGSEA. The CDR3 is 13 amino acids. V lost 4 bases and J 4 bases, leaving 13 bases between the germline ends. For the CDR3, the DNA is TGCAGCGTTGCCGGACAGAGGGGCACTGAAGCTTTCTTT. This translates into CSVAGQRGTEAFF.

The chain joins TRBV5-1 to TRBJ1-1; unclear D gene. V lost 4 bases and J 1 base, leaving 8 bases between the germline ends. This CDR3 has 13 amino acids. In germline, CDR1 is SGHRS, CDR2 YFSETQ. CDR3: CASSQQRNTEAFF. In DNA, the CDR3 is TGCGCCAGCAGCCAACAGAGGAACACTGAAGCTTTCTTT.

The chain uses TRBV5-1 and TRBJ2-3, with TRBD2 as a possible D gene (6 bases). CDR3 size: 13 residues. Trimming removed 5 bases from V and 4 bases from J, with 11 bases in between. CDR1 SGHRS and CDR2 YFSETQ come from the germline V gene. CDR3: CASRDPGADTQYF. CDR3 bases: TGCGCCAGCAGAGACCCGGGGGCAGATACGCAGTATTTT.

The chain joins TRBV6-6 to TRBJ1-6, with D possibly matching TRBD1 (5 bases). V shed 5 bases and J shed 8 bases, with 13 bases lying between them. The CDR3 is made up of 14 amino acids. The germline CDR1 and CDR2 sequences are MNHNY and SVGAGI (reference sequence). DNA for the CDR3: TGTGCCAGCAGTCCGACAGTTACGGATTCACCCCTCCACTTT. Translating gives CASSPTVTDSPLHF.

This clone was recorded only once. Written as DNA, the CDR3 is TGTGCCAGCAGCCTCAATAGCGGGCCGCCGGGCACAGATACGCAGTATTTT. It specifies CASSLNSGPPGTDTQYF. The rearrangement links TRBV7-9 to TRBJ2-3; TRBD2 matches at 7 bases. This CDR3 spans 17 amino acids. Germline CDR1 reads SEHNR; CDR2 reads FQNEAQ (reference sequence). With 5 bases clipped from V and 1 base from J, the junction kept 12 bases outside the gene matches.

The chain joins TRBV18 to TRBJ1-1, with 7 bases fitting TRBD1. Germline V gene lookup returns CDR1 KGHSH and CDR2 LQKENI. This CDR3 has 15 amino acids. Trimming at V came to 3 bases and at J to 0 bases, leaving 4 bases not matched to a gene. The CDR3 nucleotides are TGTGCCAGCTCACCCCTACAGGGGATGAACACTGAAGCTTTCTTT. Protein: CASSPLQGMNTEAFF.

The V and J genes are TRBV6-1 and TRBJ2-7; D call uncertain. The V and J ends lost 7 bases and 3 bases respectively, with 13 bases between them. In germline, CDR1 is MNHNS, CDR2 SASEGT. This CDR3 region has 13 residues. CDR3 in DNA: TGTGCCAGCACCACACTGACAAGCTACGAGCAGTACTTC. Encoded protein: CASTTLTSYEQYF.

This clone was observed a single time. The chain has TRBV10-3 and TRBJ2-1; 13 bases are shared with TRBD2. CDR1 ENHRY and CDR2 SYGVKD come from the germline V gene. V trimming: 6 bases; J trimming: 5 bases; junction bases outside the gene matches: 4. The CDR3 sequence is 15 residues long. The CDR3 DNA is TGTGCCATCAGGGGTGGGACTAGCGGGGACAATGAGCAGTTCTTC. This translates into CAIRGGTSGDNEQFF.

J is TRBJ2-4 and V is TRBV27, with TRBD1 matching 7 bases. After removal of 4 bases from V and 6 bases from J, the junction contained 6 bases not matched to a gene. Germline V gene sequence: CDR1 MNHEY, CDR2 SMNVEV (reference sequence). CDR3 length: 14 residues. This chain's CDR3 is CASSSRGRGNIQYF. CDR3 coding DNA: TGTGCCAGCAGTTCGAGGGGGCGCGGAAACATTCAGTACTTC.

The chain joins TRBV25-1 to TRBJ2-4; possible D gene TRBD1, 5 bases. Trimming took off 3 bases at V and 8 bases at J, with 8 bases between the two ends. This CDR3 comprises 12 residues. Germline CDR1 is MGHDK and CDR2 is SYGVNS. The chain's CDR3 is CASSDRVDIQYF. The CDR3 nucleotides are TGTGCCAGCAGTGACAGGGTTGACATTCAGTACTTC.

CDR3 in amino acids: CASSELVAANQPQHF. The DNA of the CDR3 is TGTGCCAGCAGTGAATTGGTCGCAGCGAATCAGCCCCAGCATTTT. V gene TRBV6-1 combines with J gene TRBJ1-5; D unresolved. CDR3 size: 15 residues. Germline lookup yields CDR1 MNHNS and CDR2 SASEGT. Trimming stripped 2 bases from V and 4 bases from J, with 12 bases between.

This clone was seen more than once but under ten times. Sequence at one end of the junction differs from germline and may be a read error. The V gene is TRBV4-1, the J gene TRBJ1-3; D gene unclear. The germline V gene encodes CDR1 MGHRA and CDR2 YSYEKL. This CDR3 region has 16 residues. CDR3 nucleotide sequence: TGTGCCAGCAGCCAAGTCGGGGTCTCCGTCGGAAACACCATATATTTT. Translated: CASSQVGVSVGNTIYF.

The rearrangement links TRBV10-3 to TRBJ2-5; 15 bases line up with TRBD2. Germline V gene lookup returns CDR1 ENHRY and CDR2 SYGVKD. There are 15 residues in the CDR3. V shed 6 bases, J shed 5 bases, and the junction held 4 bases outside the gene matches. CDR3 bases: TGTGCCATCAGGTCGGGACTAGCGGGAGGTGAGACCCAGTACTTC. As protein: CAIRSGLAGGETQYF.

The chain couples TRBV4-2 to TRBJ1-2, with 11 bases lining up with TRBD1. V lost 0 bases, J lost 4 bases, and 4 bases stayed unmatched. CDR1 is LGHNA, CDR2 YNFKEQ, per germline. The CDR3 covers 16 residues. This CDR3 is CASSQDGGQGGYGYTF. The CDR3 DNA is TGTGCCAGCAGCCAAGATGGGGGACAGGGGGGCTATGGCTACACCTTC.